The 10 T cell receptor beta chains presented below share a single source sample, sequenced in a study of OX40 agonist ivuxolimab in advanced cancers. Only in-frame clones appear in the TCRdb table, and some are missing; sequencing was by immunoSEQ multiplex PCR. This table holds tens of thousands of clones, roughly 88% found once. The sample consisted of CD4+ or CD8+ T cells sorted from blood, taken in a trial of the OX40 agonist ivuxolimab. The receptors were gathered from an adult with an advanced solid tumor such as melanoma, head and neck, liver or kidney cancer.

The DNA for the CDR3 is TGCGCCAGCAGCCAACGAGACGGCACTGAAGCTTTCTTT. Amino acids: CASSQRDGTEAFF. This sequence joins TRBV4-3 and TRBJ1-1; D remains ambiguous. Deletions cut 2 bases from V and 4 bases from J, with 8 bases between. Per the germline V gene, CDR1 is LGHNA and CDR2 is YSLEER. The CDR3 runs to 13 residues.

The chain is built from TRBV5-1 and TRBJ1-3; possible D gene TRBD1, 5 bases. In germline, CDR1 is SGHRS, CDR2 YFSETQ. V was shortened by 0 bases and J by 2 bases, with 12 bases between the two germline ends. The CDR3 loop spans 16 amino acids. The CDR3 loop reads CASSLGSGAAGNTIYF. The CDR3 DNA is TGCGCCAGCAGCTTGGGGTCTGGGGCCGCTGGAAACACCATATATTTT.

The chain has TRBV19 and TRBJ2-5, with 15 nucleotides matching TRBD2. Germline V gives CDR1 LNHDA, CDR2 SQIVND (reference sequence). The CDR3 spans 18 residues. Trimming took 0 bases from V and 3 from J; bases not matched to a gene: 5. Written as DNA, the CDR3 is TGTGCCAGTAGTATAGATGGACTAGCGGGGGGGATTAAAGAGACCCAGTACTTC. Translating gives CASSIDGLAGGIKETQYF. Based on the CDR3 plus reference TRBV19 and TRBJ2-5, the full variable domain is DGGITQSPKYLFRKEGQNVTLSCEQNLNHDAMYWYRQDPGQGLRLIYYSQIVNDFQKGDIAEGYSVSREKKESFPLTVTSAQKNPTAFYLCASSIDGLAGGIKETQYFGPGTRLLVL.

This chain connects TRBV5-1 to TRBJ2-1; D is undetermined. V lost 0 bases and J lost 7, with 5 bases in between. CDR1 is SGHRS, CDR2 YFSETQ, per germline. CDR3 length: 12 amino acids. The CDR3 is CASSLAENEQFF. The CDR3, as DNA: TGCGCCAGCAGCTTGGCGGAAAATGAGCAGTTCTTC. Complete variable domain (other parts from reference TRBV5-1 and TRBJ2-1): KAGVTQTPRYLIKTRGQQVTLSCSPISGHRSVSWYQQTPGQGLQFLFEYFSETQRNKGNFPGRFSGRQFSNSRSEMNVSTLELGDSALYLCASSLAENEQFFGPGTRLTVL.

V and J are TRBV5-5 and TRBJ1-6, with D hard to call. Trimming took off 0 bases at V and 5 bases at J, with 6 bases between the two ends. The germline V gene encodes CDR1 SGHKS and CDR2 YYEKEE (reference sequence). The CDR3 contains 14 residues. This CDR3 reads CASSLGWDNSPLHF. The CDR3 DNA follows: TGTGCCAGCAGCTTGGGTTGGGATAATTCACCCCTCCACTTT.

The V call is TRBV13, the J call TRBJ2-1; TRBD1 might be the D (5 bases). With 3 bases removed from V and 8 bases from J, the gap between germline ends came to 14 bases. CDR3 length: 14 amino acids. Germline assignment: CDR1 PRHDT and CDR2 FYEKMQ (reference sequence). CDR3 in amino acids: CASSFSGNDDEQFF. CDR3 coding DNA: TGTGCCAGCAGCTTCTCAGGGAATGACGATGAGCAGTTCTTC.

The V and J genes are TRBV28 and TRBJ2-7; D perhaps matches TRBD1 (5 bases). Germline V gives CDR1 MDHEN, CDR2 SYDVKM. V lost 2 bases, J lost 5 bases, and 10 bases lay in between. The CDR3 extends over 13 amino acids. The CDR3 loop reads CASSLIGRDEQYV. CDR3 DNA: TGTGCCAGCAGTTTAATTGGCAGGGACGAGCAGTACGTC.

The V and J genes are TRBV5-8 and TRBJ2-3; TRBD2 agrees at 9 bases. Germline V lookup: CDR1 SGHTS, CDR2 YDEGEE. The CDR3 spans 16 residues. Losses at the gene ends were 6 bases for V and 4 bases for J; bases not matched to a gene: 12. The CDR3 sequence: CASTDRSGGNPDTQYF. The CDR3 DNA reads TGTGCCAGCACCGATCGAAGCGGGGGGAACCCAGATACGCAGTATTTT.

J is TRBJ1-4 and V is TRBV5-4; D unclear. CDR3 size: 15 residues. Trimming shortened V by 0 bases and J by 8 bases, and 14 bases separated the two germline ends. The V gene's germline CDR1 is SGHNT and CDR2 YYREEE (reference sequence). Written as DNA, the CDR3 is TGTGCCAGCAGCTTGGCCTACACCCAAGGAGAAAAACTGTTTTTT. Its protein product is CASSLAYTQGEKLFF.

The chain couples TRBV5-8 to TRBJ2-7, with 8 bases fitting TRBD1. Germline V gives CDR1 SGHTS, CDR2 YDEGEE. J was trimmed by 6 bases and V by 1 base; bases with no gene match: 3. The CDR3 extends over 13 amino acids. The DNA of the CDR3 is TGTGCCAGCAGCTTGAGGACAGGGCCCGAGCAGTACTTC. Its translation is CASSLRTGPEQYF.